This passage covers 26 T cell receptor beta chains from one sample sequenced in a study of CD8 T cells in ankylosing spondylitis. TCRdb reanalysed the 5' RACE reads using MiXCR and keeps one entry per CDR3 protein. The table shows approximately 300,000 distinct CDR3 sequences, with around 20% occurring only once. What was sequenced was blood, either unsorted or a sorted T cell fraction (not recorded which). The source is a female donor with ankylosing spondylitis or in good health (not recorded which).

The rearrangement links TRBV2 to TRBJ2-6, with D maybe TRBD1 (6 bases). The CDR3 has 16 residues. Germline V gene lookup returns CDR1 SNHLY and CDR2 FYNNEI. V dropped 7 bases and J dropped 0 bases, with 13 bases sitting between them. The CDR3 here is CASTKDSTSGANVLTF. CDR3 DNA: TGTGCCAGCACCAAGGACAGTACCTCTGGGGCCAACGTCCTGACTTTC.

This chain links TRBV20-1 with TRBJ1-5, with D possibly being TRBD1 (5 bases). Trimming cost V 2 bases and J 2 bases, with 7 bases left between them. The CDR3 sequence is 13 residues long. Germline V gene lookup returns CDR1 DFQATT and CDR2 SNEGSKA (reference sequence). In DNA, the CDR3 is TGCAGTGCTAGACAGGGTGGCAATCAGCCCCAGCATTTT. Its protein is CSARQGGNQPQHF.

This sequence joins TRBV30 and TRBJ1-5; D may be TRBD1 (6 bases). With 6 bases removed from V and 4 bases from J, the gap between germline ends came to 16 bases. Germline V gives CDR1 GTSNPN, CDR2 SVGIG (reference sequence). The CDR3 has 14 amino acids. CDR3 sequence: CACSLGQLNQPQHF. For the CDR3, the DNA is TGTGCCTGCTCCCTCGGACAGCTGAATCAGCCCCAGCATTTT.

This clonotype was seen a few times. This chain uses TRBV20-1 with TRBJ2-5; D unresolved. Germline CDR1 reads DFQATT; CDR2 reads SNEGSKA (reference sequence). The CDR3 runs 15 residues. V shed 1 base and J shed 2 bases, with 14 bases lying between them. DNA for the CDR3: TGCAGTGCTAGAGGCGCAGCGACTCCTCAAGAGACCCAGTACTTC. Its translation: CSARGAATPQETQYF.

This clonotype was observed a handful of times. The CDR3 sequence: CASSRGTDAGNTIYF. In nucleotides, the CDR3 is TGTGCCAGCAGCCGGGGGACAGACGCTGGAAACACCATATATTTT. The chain links TRBV12-3 or TRBV12-4 to TRBJ1-3, with 7 bases lining up with TRBD1. The CDR3 covers 15 residues. The J segment lost 2 bases and the V segment lost 6 bases, leaving 7 bases of the junction unmatched.

The J gene is TRBJ2-7, the V gene TRBV7-2; D is ambiguous. The CDR3 is 13 amino acids. Germline V gene lookup returns CDR1 SGHTA and CDR2 FQGNSA. V shed 4 bases and J shed 5 bases, with 12 bases lying between them. CDR3 region: CASSYLRNHEQYF. DNA for the CDR3: TGTGCCAGCAGCTACCTTAGAAACCACGAGCAGTACTTC.

This clonotype appeared a single time. The V and J genes are TRBV18 and TRBJ1-6; D remains ambiguous. V was pared by 5 bases and J by 0 bases, with 14 bases between. The CDR3 has 17 residues. Germline V CDR1 and CDR2: KGHSH, LQKENI. The CDR3 DNA follows: TGTGCCAGCTCAAACACGGGCGAAAGCTCCTATAATTCACCCCTCCACTTT. Its protein is CASSNTGESSYNSPLHF.

This clonotype was seen repeatedly, ten times or more. The CDR3 DNA reads TGCAGTGCTGGGGACTCCGCGGGAACCTACGAGCAGTACTTC. Translation: CSAGDSAGTYEQYF. This rearrangement joins TRBV20-1 to TRBJ2-7, with D possibly being TRBD2 (6 bases). Trimming took 5 bases from V and 2 from J, leaving 16 bases between them. This CDR3 is 14 amino acids long. Germline lookup yields CDR1 DFQATT and CDR2 SNEGSKA (reference sequence).

The table lists this clonotype with many counts. The chain joins TRBV6-5 to TRBJ2-7; D uncertain. Germline lookup yields CDR1 MNHEY and CDR2 SVGAGI. V was trimmed by 0 bases and J by 2 bases, leaving 8 bases between them. The CDR3 covers 14 residues. The CDR3 here is CASSYSSWTYEQYF. The CDR3 region has the DNA TGTGCCAGCAGTTACTCTAGTTGGACCTACGAGCAGTACTTC.

This clonotype has a handful of counts. The chain combines TRBV10-3 with TRBJ1-6; no firm D call. Germline V lookup: CDR1 ENHRY, CDR2 SYGVKD. The V end lost 0 bases, the J end lost 11 bases, and 5 bases lay between the germline ends. This CDR3 comprises 12 residues. CDR3 coding DNA: TGTGCCATCAGTGAGTCCGGGCCACCCCTCCACTTT. This encodes CAISESGPPLHF.

The gene calls are TRBV5-1 and TRBJ2-5; D uncertain. The V gene lost 0 bases and the J gene lost 2 bases, with 11 bases spanning the gap. This CDR3 comprises 15 residues. Germline values: CDR1 SGHRS, CDR2 YFSETQ. CDR3: CASSLALGGQETQYF. The CDR3 nucleotides read TGCGCCAGCAGCTTGGCTCTGGGTGGGCAAGAGACCCAGTACTTC.

This clonotype has more than one count but fewer than ten. V gene TRBV20-1 combines with J gene TRBJ2-7; D possibly corresponds to TRBD1 (5 bases). This CDR3 contains 14 residues. CDR1 and CDR2 (germline): DFQATT, SNEGSKA (reference sequence). V was clipped by 0 bases and J by 7 bases, with 16 bases between them. In nucleotides, the CDR3 is TGCAGTGCTAGAGATGGGGCCAGGCATTCGGAGCAGTACTTC. Its translation is CSARDGARHSEQYF.

V and J are TRBV3-1 and TRBJ2-7; 9 bases are a match to TRBD2. Germline-derived CDR1 and CDR2 are LGHDT and YNNKEL (reference sequence). After removal of 4 bases from V and 4 bases from J, the junction contained 11 bases not matched to a gene. The CDR3 loop spans 16 amino acids. In DNA form, the CDR3 reads TGTGCCAGCAGCCGTCAGCGCGGGAGGGCCTCTTACGAGCAGTACTTC. Translation: CASSRQRGRASYEQYF.

The genes are TRBV10-1 and TRBJ2-2; TRBD2 is a possible D gene (5 bases). Trimming took off 4 bases at V and 9 bases at J, with 6 bases between the two ends. The CDR3 contains 11 residues. CDR1 and CDR2 from the germline V gene are WNHNN and SYGVQD (reference sequence). The CDR3 region has the DNA TGCGCCAGCAGTGCGGGGAGGGAGCTGTTTTTT. This codes for CASSAGRELFF.

This clonotype has only a few counts. V usage is TRBV2 and J usage is TRBJ1-1; D remains unclear. The CDR3 runs 18 residues. Germline lookup yields CDR1 SNHLY and CDR2 FYNNEI. The V gene lost 4 bases and the J gene lost 4 bases, with 25 bases spanning the gap. CDR3 sequence (DNA): TGTGCCAGCAGTGTGAGTCCCCCGGCGACAACCGGGAGCACTGAAGCTTTCTTT. Translation: CASSVSPPATTGSTEAFF.

This clonotype was seen ten or more times. This sequence joins TRBV20-1 and TRBJ2-3; 7 bases match TRBD2. Losses at the gene ends were 6 bases for V and 0 bases for J; bases not matched to a gene: 6. The length of the CDR3 is 14 residues. Germline assignment: CDR1 DFQATT and CDR2 SNEGSKA (reference sequence). The CDR3 region is CSAFHSGSTDTQYF. The CDR3 DNA reads as TGCAGTGCCTTCCATAGCGGGAGCACAGATACGCAGTATTTT.

The chain links TRBV20-1 to TRBJ2-7; D gene ambiguous. V dropped 3 bases and J dropped 2 bases, with 20 bases sitting between them. The CDR3 is 16 amino acids. The germline V gene has CDR1 DFQATT and CDR2 SNEGSKA (reference sequence). The CDR3 DNA is TGCAGTGCTAGCCCCTTGTCCTTCCGGAGCCCCTACGAGCAGTACTTC. This translates into CSASPLSFRSPYEQYF.

CDR3 region: CASSWGDKTYEQYF. The CDR3 DNA reads TGTGCCAGCAGTTGGGGGGACAAAACCTACGAGCAGTACTTC. This chain links TRBV6-5 with TRBJ2-7; D may be TRBD1 or TRBD2 (6 bases each). The CDR3 loop spans 14 amino acids. V shed 4 bases and J shed 2 bases, with 12 bases lying between them. CDR1 and CDR2 from the germline V gene are MNHEY and SVGAGI.

A few counts support this clonotype. The chain recombines TRBV20-1 with TRBJ1-1, with D maybe TRBD1 (6 bases). Germline V gene lookup returns CDR1 DFQATT and CDR2 SNEGSKA (reference sequence). The CDR3 consists of 14 residues. Deletions cut 5 bases from V and 10 bases from J, with 23 bases between. CDR3 sequence: CSAPKSRGHGPAFF. DNA of the CDR3: TGCAGTGCTCCGAAATCCAGGGGCCATGGCCCAGCTTTCTTT.

The chain carries TRBV23-1 and TRBJ2-7, with D unresolved. TRBV23-1 is an open reading frame whose function is uncertain. There are 14 residues in the CDR3. The ends were cut back, 6 bases at V and 4 bases at J, with 16 bases in the middle. CDR3 nucleotide sequence: TGCGCCAGCAGGGGCCACTCTCCTGGTTACGAGCAGTACTTC. Translating it yields CASRGHSPGYEQYF.

This sequence joins TRBV6-2 or TRBV6-3 and TRBJ2-7; D tentatively fits TRBD1 or TRBD2 (5 bases each). Looked up from germline, CDR1 is MNHEY and CDR2 is SVGEGT. V was cut by 6 bases and J by 2 bases, with 17 bases left in between. The CDR3 covers 15 residues. The CDR3 is CASRFTGTATYEQYF. CDR3 bases: TGTGCCAGCAGATTCACCGGGACCGCAACCTACGAGCAGTACTTC.

This chain uses TRBV5-1 with TRBJ1-1, with 7 bases that match TRBD1. The germline gives CDR1 SGHRS, CDR2 YFSETQ. The CDR3 runs 15 residues. V gave up 4 bases and J gave up 1 base; unmatched junction bases: 7. DNA for the CDR3: TGCGCCAGCAGCCCCCGACAGGGACCGAACACTGAAGCTTTCTTT. It codes for CASSPRQGPNTEAFF. Full variable domain (remainder filled in from reference TRBV5-1 and TRBJ1-1): KAGVTQTPRYLIKTRGQQVTLSCSPISGHRSVSWYQQTPGQGLQFLFEYFSETQRNKGNFPGRFSGRQFSNSRSEMNVSTLELGDSALYLCASSPRQGPNTEAFFGQGTRLTVV.

The chain employs TRBV12-3 or TRBV12-4 and TRBJ2-3, with TRBD2 matching over 15 bases. This CDR3 region has 17 residues. Unmatched junction bases numbered 9, after V lost 5 bases and J lost 6 bases. CDR3: CASSARTSGRATDTQYF. The CDR3 bases are TGTGCCAGCAGTGCGCGGACTAGCGGGAGGGCCACTGATACGCAGTATTTT.

The chain recombines TRBV29-1 with TRBJ2-5, with 10 bases aligning to TRBD1. The CDR3 runs to 14 residues. Per germline, CDR1 SQVTM and CDR2 ANQGSEA. Unmatched junction bases numbered 9, after V lost 7 bases and J lost 4 bases. In nucleotides, the CDR3 is TGCAGCGCAACGACAGGGGGCCGGGGAGAGACCCAGTACTTC. This sequence encodes CSATTGGRGETQYF.

V gene TRBV7-7 combines with J gene TRBJ2-3; weak D call: TRBD1 (6 bases). The CDR3 runs 14 residues. V lost 5 bases, J lost 5 bases, and 14 bases lay in between. Germline V lookup: CDR1 SSHAT, CDR2 FNYEAQ (reference sequence). The CDR3 loop is CASSRLGGGDTQYF. CDR3 nucleotides: TGTGCCAGCAGCCGTTTAGGGGGTGGAGATACGCAGTATTTT. Together with reference TRBV7-7 and TRBJ2-3, the CDR3 gives the full variable domain: GAGVSQSPRYKVTKRGQDVTLRCDPISSHATLYWYQQALGQGPEFLTYFNYEAQPDKSGLPSDRFSAERPEGSISTLTIQRTEQRDSAMYRCASSRLGGGDTQYFGPGTRLTVL.

This rearrangement joins TRBV20-1 to TRBJ2-7; 9 nucleotides line up with TRBD2. CDR3 length equals 14 residues. Germline V gene data show CDR1 as DFQATT and CDR2 as SNEGSKA (reference sequence). The V and J ends lost 1 base and 5 bases, in that order; junction bases with no gene match: 6. The CDR3 loop reads CSARVASGANEQYF. The CDR3 coding sequence is TGCAGTGCTAGAGTGGCTAGCGGGGCCAACGAGCAGTACTTC.